What follows are 13 T cell receptor beta chains derived from one specimen sequenced in a study of Tregs in tolerant kidney transplant recipients. Sequencing used immunoSEQ multiplex PCR; TCRdb keeps in-frame clones, though not all of them. Of about 50,000 clones in the sample, around nine tenths were seen once. The nonmyeloablative bone marrow transplants came from related graft donors, with transient mixed chimerism. Source: CD8+ T cells from blood (PBMCs), taken 12 months after the transplant. The receptor set was obtained from a human patient who received a combined kidney and bone marrow transplant. Some of the T cells may derive from the graft donor.

The rearrangement joins TRBV9 to TRBJ1-2, with 8 bases aligning to TRBD1. V shed 2 bases and J 4 bases; nucleotides not matched to a gene: 4. Looked up from germline, CDR1 is SGDLS and CDR2 is YYNGEE. This CDR3 spans 14 amino acids. The CDR3 spells CASSVGQGGYGYTF. CDR3 in DNA: TGTGCCAGCAGCGTTGGACAGGGAGGCTATGGCTACACCTTC.

V gene TRBV30 combines with J gene TRBJ1-4, with D unresolved. The V gene lost 5 bases and the J gene lost 13 bases, with 17 bases spanning the gap. Germline V gene lookup returns CDR1 GTSNPN and CDR2 SVGIG (reference sequence). This CDR3 contains 12 residues. The CDR3 region is CAWSKPGYGLFF. CDR3 nucleotides: TGTGCCTGGTCCAAACCGGGATACGGACTGTTTTTT.

The chain carries TRBV2 and TRBJ2-1, with D possibly matching TRBD2 (5 bases). V lost 6 bases and J 3 bases, leaving 15 bases between the germline ends. Germline V lookup: CDR1 SNHLY, CDR2 FYNNEI. The CDR3 totals 15 residues. The CDR3 bases are TGTGCCAGCAGGCCGGACTCGGAGCTCTACAATGAGCAGTTCTTC. It specifies CASRPDSELYNEQFF.

This sequence joins TRBV9 and TRBJ2-1; 8 bases are shared with TRBD2. Looked up from germline, CDR1 is SGDLS and CDR2 is YYNGEE. After removal of 4 bases from V and 1 base from J, the junction contained 7 bases not matched to a gene. CDR3 size: 16 residues. CDR3: CASSPKSGRSYNEQFF. The CDR3 DNA reads as TGTGCCAGCAGCCCTAAGAGCGGGAGATCCTACAATGAGCAGTTCTTC.

The V gene is TRBV7-9, the J gene TRBJ2-3; the match to TRBD1 covers 8 bases. The CDR3 covers 16 residues. V trimming: 1 base; J trimming: 2 bases; junction bases outside the gene matches: 5. Germline CDR1 SEHNR, CDR2 FQNEAQ (reference sequence). The CDR3 is CASSLGQGAYTDTQYF. CDR3 nucleotide sequence: TGTGCCAGCAGCTTAGGGCAGGGGGCTTACACAGATACGCAGTATTTT.

In this sample, this clone turned up once. The rearrangement links TRBV27 to TRBJ2-7, with D maybe TRBD2 (5 bases). CDR3 length: 14 amino acids. V was cut by 3 bases and J by 4 bases, with 13 bases left in between. Germline lookup yields CDR1 MNHEY and CDR2 SMNVEV (reference sequence). CDR3 amino acids: CASSFGLQIYEQYF. In nucleotides, the CDR3 is TGTGCCAGCAGTTTTGGACTCCAGATTTACGAGCAGTACTTC.

The rearrangement links TRBV14 to TRBJ2-3; 8 nucleotides match TRBD2. This CDR3 contains 14 residues. Germline V gene data show CDR1 as SGHDN and CDR2 as FVKESK. V was clipped by 1 base and J by 9 bases; unmatched bases: 6. CDR3: CASSQVAGLGTQYF. The CDR3 DNA reads as TGTGCCAGCAGCCAAGTAGCGGGATTAGGGACGCAGTATTTT.

The chain joins TRBV19 to TRBJ2-1; maybe TRBD1 (6 bases). The germline V gene encodes CDR1 LNHDA and CDR2 SQIVND (reference sequence). Trimming took 3 bases from V and 5 from J, leaving 17 bases between them. The CDR3 consists of 16 residues. The CDR3 protein is CASSIWGLAGNNEQFF. DNA for the CDR3: TGTGCCAGTAGTATTTGGGGGCTAGCAGGAAACAATGAGCAGTTCTTC.

V gene TRBV4-1 combines with J gene TRBJ2-7; 8 nucleotides match TRBD2. This CDR3 is 16 amino acids long. The J segment lost 4 bases and the V segment lost 5 bases, leaving 13 bases of the junction unmatched. The germline CDR1 and CDR2 sequences are MGHRA and YSYEKL. The CDR3 here is CASSLDLAGQKYEQYF. The CDR3 DNA follows: TGCGCCAGCAGCTTAGACCTAGCGGGCCAAAAGTACGAGCAGTACTTC.

The chain joins TRBV18 to TRBJ2-2; 8 bases are shared with TRBD2. The ends lost 4 bases at V and 6 bases at J; junction bases unmatched: 10. Germline V gene data show CDR1 as KGHSH and CDR2 as LQKENI. CDR3 size: 16 residues. CDR3 in amino acids: CASSRTTSVESGELFF. CDR3 nucleotides: TGTGCCAGCTCACGGACGACTAGCGTAGAATCCGGGGAGCTGTTTTTT.

The DNA for the CDR3 is TGTGCCAGCAGCGTAGCGGGAGCGGGGGGAGCAGATACGCAGTATTTT. Translating gives CASSVAGAGGADTQYF. The V and J genes are TRBV9 and TRBJ2-3; 9 nucleotides match TRBD2. The germline gives CDR1 SGDLS, CDR2 YYNGEE. V trimming: 0 bases; J trimming: 4 bases; junction bases outside the gene matches: 6. The CDR3 contains 16 residues.

V gene TRBV28 combines with J gene TRBJ1-3; the D is unclear. The germline V gene encodes CDR1 MDHEN and CDR2 SYDVKM. Between the trimmed V and J ends, which lost 5 bases and 0 bases, there was a span of 8 bases. The CDR3 is 14 residues long. In DNA, the CDR3 is TGTGCCAGCAGTACACCGGGCTCTGGAAACACCATATATTTT. Its protein is CASSTPGSGNTIYF.

This chain links TRBV7-9 with TRBJ2-5, with D perhaps matching TRBD1 (5 bases). Trimming stripped 2 bases from V and 4 bases from J, with 8 bases between. Germline values: CDR1 SEHNR, CDR2 FQNEAQ (reference sequence). The CDR3 length is 13 residues. CDR3 amino acids: CASSLRGRETQYF. Here the CDR3 DNA reads TGTGCCAGCAGCTTAAGGGGCAGAGAGACCCAGTACTTC. Supplemented by reference TRBV7-9 and TRBJ2-5, the full variable domain reads DTGVSQNPRHKITKRGQNVTFRCDPISEHNRLYWYRQTLGQGPEFLTYFQNEAQLEKSRLLSDRFSAERPKGSFSTLEIQRTEQGDSAMYLCASSLRGRETQYFGPGTRLLVL.